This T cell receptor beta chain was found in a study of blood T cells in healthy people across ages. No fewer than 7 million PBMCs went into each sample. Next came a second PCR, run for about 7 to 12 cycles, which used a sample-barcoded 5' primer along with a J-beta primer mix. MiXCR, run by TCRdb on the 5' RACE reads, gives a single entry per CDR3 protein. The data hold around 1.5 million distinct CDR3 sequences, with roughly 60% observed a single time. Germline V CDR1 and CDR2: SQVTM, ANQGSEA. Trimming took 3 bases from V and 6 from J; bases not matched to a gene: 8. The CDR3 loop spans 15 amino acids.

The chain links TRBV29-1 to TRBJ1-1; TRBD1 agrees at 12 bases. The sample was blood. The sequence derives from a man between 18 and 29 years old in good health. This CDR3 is CSVEGTGGKISEAFF. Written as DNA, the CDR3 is TGCAGCGTTGAGGGGACAGGGGGCAAAATCTCTGAAGCTTTCTTT.